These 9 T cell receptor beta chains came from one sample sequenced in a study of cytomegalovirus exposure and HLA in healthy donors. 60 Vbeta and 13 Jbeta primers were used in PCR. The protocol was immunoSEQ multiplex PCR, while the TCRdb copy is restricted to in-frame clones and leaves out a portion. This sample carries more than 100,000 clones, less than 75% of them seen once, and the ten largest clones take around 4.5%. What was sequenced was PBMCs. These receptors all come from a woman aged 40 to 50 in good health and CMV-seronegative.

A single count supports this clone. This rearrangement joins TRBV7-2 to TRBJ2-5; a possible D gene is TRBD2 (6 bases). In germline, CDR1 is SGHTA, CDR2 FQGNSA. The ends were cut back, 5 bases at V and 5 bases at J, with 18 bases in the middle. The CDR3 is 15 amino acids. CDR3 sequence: CASSLTRDPGETQYF. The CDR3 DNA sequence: TGTGCCAGCAGCCTGACGCGGGACCCCGGGGAGACCCAGTACTTC. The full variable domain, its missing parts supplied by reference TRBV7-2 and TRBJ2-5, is GAGVSQSPSNKVTEKGKDVELRCDPISGHTALYWYRQSLGQGLEFLIYFQGNSAPDKSGLPSDRFSAERTGGSVSTLTIQRTQQEDSAVYLCASSLTRDPGETQYFGPGTRLLVL.

CDR3 bases: TGTGCCAGCAGCTTTCTAGCGGGGGCCTCCTACAATGAGCAGTTCTTC. It encodes CASSFLAGASYNEQFF. The V gene is TRBV7-2, the J gene TRBJ2-1; TRBD2 matches at 10 bases. This CDR3 has 16 residues. V dropped 3 bases and J dropped 0; count of bases not matched to a gene: 2. Per germline, CDR1 SGHTA and CDR2 FQGNSA.

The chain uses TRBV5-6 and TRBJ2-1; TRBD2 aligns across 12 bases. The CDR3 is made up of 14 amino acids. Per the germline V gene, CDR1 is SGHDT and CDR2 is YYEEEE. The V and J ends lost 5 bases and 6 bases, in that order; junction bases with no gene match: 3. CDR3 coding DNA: TGTGCCAGCAGAACTAGCGGGGGGCTCAATGAGCAGTTCTTC. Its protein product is CASRTSGGLNEQFF.

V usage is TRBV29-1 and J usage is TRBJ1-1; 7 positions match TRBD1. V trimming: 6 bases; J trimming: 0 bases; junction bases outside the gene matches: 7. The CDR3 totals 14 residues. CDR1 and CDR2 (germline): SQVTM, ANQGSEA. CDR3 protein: CSVRPGTVNTEAFF. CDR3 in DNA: TGCAGCGTACGACCCGGGACAGTGAACACTGAAGCTTTCTTT.

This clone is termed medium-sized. The CDR3 spells CAWDRTGGDQPQHF. The CDR3 DNA sequence: TGTGCCTGGGACCGAACAGGGGGGGATCAGCCCCAGCATTTT. The V gene is TRBV30, the J gene TRBJ1-5; 8 nucleotides match TRBD1. The CDR3 runs 14 residues. Germline loops: CDR1 GTSNPN, CDR2 SVGIG (reference sequence). The V and J ends lost 5 bases and 5 bases, in that order; junction bases with no gene match: 8.

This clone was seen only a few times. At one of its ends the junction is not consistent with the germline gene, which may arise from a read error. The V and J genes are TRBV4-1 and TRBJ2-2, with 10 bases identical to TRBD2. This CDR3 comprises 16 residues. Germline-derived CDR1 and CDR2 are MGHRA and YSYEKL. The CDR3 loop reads CASSQASGSAAGELFF. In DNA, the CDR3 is TGTGCCAGCAGCCAAGCTAGCGGGAGCGCGGCCGGGGAGCTGTTTTTT.

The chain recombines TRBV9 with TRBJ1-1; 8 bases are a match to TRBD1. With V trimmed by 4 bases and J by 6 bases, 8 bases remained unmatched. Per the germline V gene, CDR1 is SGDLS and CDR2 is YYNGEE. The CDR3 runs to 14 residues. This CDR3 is CASSQDRDGPEAFF. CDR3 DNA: TGTGCCAGCAGCCAGGACAGGGATGGGCCTGAAGCTTTCTTT. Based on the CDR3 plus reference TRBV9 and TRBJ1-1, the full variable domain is DSGVTQTPKHLITATGQRVTLRCSPRSGDLSVYWYQQSLDQGLQFLIQYYNGEERAKGNILERFSAQQFPDLHSELNLSSLELGDSALYFCASSQDRDGPEAFFGQGTRLTVV.

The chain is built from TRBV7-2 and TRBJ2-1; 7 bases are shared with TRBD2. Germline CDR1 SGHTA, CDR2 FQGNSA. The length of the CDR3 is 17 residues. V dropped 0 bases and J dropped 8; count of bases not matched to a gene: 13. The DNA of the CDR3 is TGTGCCAGCAGCTTAGCCGCCCCCGGGGGAGGGCTGGATGAGCAGTTCTTC. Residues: CASSLAAPGGGLDEQFF.

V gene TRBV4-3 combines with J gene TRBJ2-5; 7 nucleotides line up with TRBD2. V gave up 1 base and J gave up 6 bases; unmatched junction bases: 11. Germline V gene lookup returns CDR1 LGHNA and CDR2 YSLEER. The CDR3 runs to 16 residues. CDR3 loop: CASSQVGGGPSQTQYF. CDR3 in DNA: TGCGCCAGCAGCCAAGTCGGGGGAGGGCCTTCGCAGACCCAGTACTTC.